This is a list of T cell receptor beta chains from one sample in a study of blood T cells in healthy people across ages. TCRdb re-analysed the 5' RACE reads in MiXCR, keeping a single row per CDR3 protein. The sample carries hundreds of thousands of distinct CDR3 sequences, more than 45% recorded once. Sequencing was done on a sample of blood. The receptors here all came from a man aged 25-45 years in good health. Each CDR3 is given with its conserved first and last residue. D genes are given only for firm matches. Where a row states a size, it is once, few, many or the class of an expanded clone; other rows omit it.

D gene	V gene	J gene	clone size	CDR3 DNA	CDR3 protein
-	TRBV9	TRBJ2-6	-	TGTGCCAGCAGCGGCCCCCCGGAAGACAACGTCCTGACTTTC	CASSGPPEDNVLTF
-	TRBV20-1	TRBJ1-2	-	TGCAGTGCTAGAGATCAAACCCCAGGAGGCTACACCTTC	CSARDQTPGGYTF
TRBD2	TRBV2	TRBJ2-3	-	TGTGCCAGCACCCTGGGACTAGCTACCGATACGCAGTATTTT	CASTLGLATDTQYF
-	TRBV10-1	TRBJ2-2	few	TGCGCCAGCAGTGAGTCAAGGGGTACCGGGGAGCTGTTTTTT	CASSESRGTGELFF
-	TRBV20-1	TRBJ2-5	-	TGCAGTGCTAGACCTGGGGGTGCGAGGACCCAGTACTTC	CSARPGGARTQYF
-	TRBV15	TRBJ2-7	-	TGTGCCACCAGCGGCACAGGGCCAGGGTCCTACGAGCAGTACTTC	CATSGTGPGSYEQYF
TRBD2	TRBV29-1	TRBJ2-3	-	TGCAGCGTTGTTCGTTCTAGCGGGAGCCCAGATACGCAGTATTTT	CSVVRSSGSPDTQYF
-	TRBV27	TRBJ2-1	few	TGTGCCAGCAGTTGGACTGCACACAATGAGCAGTTCTTC	CASSWTAHNEQFF
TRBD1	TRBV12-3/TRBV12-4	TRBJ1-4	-	TGTGCCAGCCTTACAGAGAAAACGCCGGGACAGTTATCGCTAAAACTGTTTTTT	CASLTEKTPGQLSLKLFF
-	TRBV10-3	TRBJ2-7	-	TGTGCCATCAGTGAGGGGGGCCCCAAATTCTACGAGCAGTACTTC	CAISEGGPKFYEQYF
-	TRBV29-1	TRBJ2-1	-	TGCAGCATTCTGCAGGGGTACTACAATGAGCAGTTCTTC	CSILQGYYNEQFF
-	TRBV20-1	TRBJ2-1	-	TGCAGTGCCCCAGGGGCCACCTACAATGAGCAGTTCTTC	CSAPGATYNEQFF
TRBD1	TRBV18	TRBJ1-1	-	TGTGCCAGTCAAGTAACAGGGGGAACTGAAGCTTTCTTT	CASQVTGGTEAFF
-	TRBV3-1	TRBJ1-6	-	TGTGCCAGCAGCCCCAGTGATAATCCACCCCTCCACTTT	CASSPSDNPPLHF
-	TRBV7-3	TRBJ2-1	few	TGTGCCAGCAGCCAAGGGGGGAGCAATGAGCAGTTCTTC	CASSQGGSNEQFF
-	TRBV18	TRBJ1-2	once	TGTGCCAGCTCACCGACGCCCACGAGCTCAACTTTCTATGGCTACACCTTC	CASSPTPTSSTFYGYTF
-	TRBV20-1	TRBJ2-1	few	TGCAGTGCTAAGGGGCTATCCTCCTACAATGAGCAGTTCTTC	CSAKGLSSYNEQFF
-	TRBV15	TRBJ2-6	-	TGTGCCACCAGCAGAGATAGGCAATCTGGGGCCAACGTCCTGACTTTC	CATSRDRQSGANVLTF
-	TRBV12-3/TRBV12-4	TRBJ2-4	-	TGTGCCAACAGTTTAGCGGCGAGAGCCAAAAACATTCAGTACTTC	CANSLAARAKNIQYF
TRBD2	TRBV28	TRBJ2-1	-	TGTGCCAGCAGTTTATTATCCTGGGGACTAGCGGACAATGAGCAGTTCTTC	CASSLLSWGLADNEQFF
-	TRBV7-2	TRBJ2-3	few	TGTGCCAGCAGCTTGGGGATTCACAGCACAGATACGCAGTATTTT	CASSLGIHSTDTQYF
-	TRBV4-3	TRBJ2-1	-	TGCGCCAGCAGCCAAGACAGGGATTCGTACAATGAGCAGTTCTTC	CASSQDRDSYNEQFF
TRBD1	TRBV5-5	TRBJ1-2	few	TGTGCCAGCAGTGGGACAGGGTGGACCTATGGCTACACCTTC	CASSGTGWTYGYTF
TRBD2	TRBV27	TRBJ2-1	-	TGTGCCAGCAGTTTTGAGACAGGGGTTTTGGGCGAAGCGGGAGGGAAGCAGTTCTTC	CASSFETGVLGEAGGKQFF
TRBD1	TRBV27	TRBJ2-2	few	TGTGCCAGCAGTTTACGGCAGGGGGCCGGGGAGCTGTTTTTT	CASSLRQGAGELFF
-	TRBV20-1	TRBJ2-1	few	TGCAGTGCTAACCTAGGAGGCACCTACAATGAGCAGTTCTTC	CSANLGGTYNEQFF
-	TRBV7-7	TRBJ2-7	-	TGTGCCAGCAGCCCCCGAGCCGGGAATAGCGAGCAGTACTTC	CASSPRAGNSEQYF
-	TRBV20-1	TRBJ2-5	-	TGCAGTGCCCGCAAGGGGACTCAAGAGACCCAGTACTTC	CSARKGTQETQYF
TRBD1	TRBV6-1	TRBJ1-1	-	TGTGCCAGCCCGGGGGACAGGGAGACTGAAGCTTTCTTT	CASPGDRETEAFF
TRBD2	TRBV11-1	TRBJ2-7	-	TGTGCCAGCAGCTTTCAGCGGGATTCCTACGAGCAGTACTTC	CASSFQRDSYEQYF
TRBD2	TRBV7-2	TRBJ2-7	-	TGTGCCAGCAGCTTCCTACTAGCGGGGCAGAACGAGCAGTACTTC	CASSFLLAGQNEQYF
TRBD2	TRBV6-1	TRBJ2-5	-	TGTGCCAGCAGTGAATTAGCGGGATCACAAGAGACCCAGTACTTC	CASSELAGSQETQYF
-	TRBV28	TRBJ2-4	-	TGTGCCAGCAGTTTGGGGGTTCGAGGGGCCAAAAACATTCAGTACTTC	CASSLGVRGAKNIQYF
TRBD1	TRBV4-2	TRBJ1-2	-	TGTGCCAGCAGCCGCCGGAGAACAGGGGAACCCTATGGCTACACCTTC	CASSRRRTGEPYGYTF
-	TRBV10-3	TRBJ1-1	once	TGTGCCATCAGTGAGAATTTCGGGGGGATGAACACTGAAGCTTTCTTT	CAISENFGGMNTEAFF
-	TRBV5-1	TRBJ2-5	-	TGCGCCAGCAGCTTTCTACAGGGAAACCAAGAGACCCAGTACTTC	CASSFLQGNQETQYF
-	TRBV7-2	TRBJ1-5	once	TGTGCCAGCAGCCTTGGGCCTTCGGAGGAGCCCCAGCATTTT	CASSLGPSEEPQHF
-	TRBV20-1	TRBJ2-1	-	TGCAGTGCTAGTCAGGGGGAAAGGCTAGCGTGGGGGAATGAGCAGTTCTTC	CSASQGERLAWGNEQFF
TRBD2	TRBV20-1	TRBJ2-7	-	TGCAGTGCTAGAAGAGGGGAGGCTAGCGGGAGTTCCCTCACCAAGCAGTACTTC	CSARRGEASGSSLTKQYF
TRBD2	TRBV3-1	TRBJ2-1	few	TGTGCCAGCAGCCTTAGCGGGGGGGGGTCCCAGCAGTTCTTC	CASSLSGGGSQQFF
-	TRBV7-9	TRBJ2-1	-	TGTGCCAGCAGCACCGCGGGCAGGGTCAATGAGCAGTTCTTC	CASSTAGRVNEQFF
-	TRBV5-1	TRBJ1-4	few	TGCGCCAGCAGCTTGGAGAGCGGACAGACATATGAAAAACTGTTTTTT	CASSLESGQTYEKLFF
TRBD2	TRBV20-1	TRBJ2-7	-	TGCAGTGCCCACGGGGAGCGGGACTCGAGCCTTTCGGAGCAGTACTTC	CSAHGERDSSLSEQYF
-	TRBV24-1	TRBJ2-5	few	TGTGCCACCAGTGAAAGTGAGACCCAGTACTTC	CATSESETQYF
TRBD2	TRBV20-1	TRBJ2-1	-	TGCAGTGCTAGTAATCCCGGGACTAGCAGCAATGAGCAGTTCTTC	CSASNPGTSSNEQFF
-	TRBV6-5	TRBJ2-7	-	TGTGCCAGCAGCCCTCAAGGCTTCGGGGTTTACGAGCAGTACTTC	CASSPQGFGVYEQYF
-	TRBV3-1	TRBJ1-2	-	TGTGCCAGCAGCCACATGACGGAAGCCTACACCTTC	CASSHMTEAYTF
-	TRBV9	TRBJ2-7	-	TGTGCCAGCAGCGTAGGGGCAGACTACGAGCGGTACTTC	CASSVGADYERYF
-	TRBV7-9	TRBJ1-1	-	TGTGCCAGCAGCCCAGCGGGTGGCCGGACTGAAGCTTTCTTT	CASSPAGGRTEAFF
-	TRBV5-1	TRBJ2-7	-	TGCGCCAGCAGCTTATGGTCGTCGGGTGGAGATGAGCAGTACTTC	CASSLWSSGGDEQYF